This TCR beta chain was recovered during a study of control samples from healthy donors and cancer patients (dated by TCRdb to the early 2020s). V drops 7 bases and J drops 6 bases, leaving 16 bases in between. The CDR3 spans 14 residues, from the cysteine through the phenylalanine. The retained sequence is limited to the CDR3, 42 bases, with the frame set at the first base. CDR1 and CDR2 were assigned from the germline V gene as SNHLY and FYNNEI. Notes on this clone: Its antigen target is currently unknown. No base qualities exist here, and no much larger clone lies one base off it.

Libraries were constructed by the immunoSEQ multiplex PCR assay. The source is immuneACCESS, and TCRdb retained only in-frame sequences with V and J called. Part of the clones is not carried over; for the studies checked, unresolved V genes explain less than half of this, and the remainder is unexplained. This sample holds roughly 80,000 clones; around nine tenths were observed only once. The ten largest clones add up to more than 5% of the sample. Sequencing was performed on blood. The V and J genes are TRBV2 and TRBJ1-5, with a weak D call of TRBD1 (6 bases match). The sequence came from a woman in her forties or fifties in good health. The CDR3 protein is CASNSGAAGQPQHF. Here is the DNA: TGTGCCAGCAATTCAGGGGCCGCGGGTCAGCCCCAGCATTTT.